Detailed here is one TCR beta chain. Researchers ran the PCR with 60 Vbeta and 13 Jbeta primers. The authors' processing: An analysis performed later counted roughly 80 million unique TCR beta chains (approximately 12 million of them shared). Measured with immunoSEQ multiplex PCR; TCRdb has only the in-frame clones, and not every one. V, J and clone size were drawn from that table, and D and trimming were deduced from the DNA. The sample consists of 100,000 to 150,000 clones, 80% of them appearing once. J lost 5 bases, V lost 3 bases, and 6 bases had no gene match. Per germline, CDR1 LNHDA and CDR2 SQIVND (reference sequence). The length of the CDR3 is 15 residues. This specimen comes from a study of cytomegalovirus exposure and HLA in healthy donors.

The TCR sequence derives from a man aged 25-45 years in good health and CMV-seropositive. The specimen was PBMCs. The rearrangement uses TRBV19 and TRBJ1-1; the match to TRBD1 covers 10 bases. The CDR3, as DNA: TGTGCCAGTAGTATTACCGGGACAGGGGATACTGAAGCTTTCTTT. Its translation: CASSITGTGDTEAFF.